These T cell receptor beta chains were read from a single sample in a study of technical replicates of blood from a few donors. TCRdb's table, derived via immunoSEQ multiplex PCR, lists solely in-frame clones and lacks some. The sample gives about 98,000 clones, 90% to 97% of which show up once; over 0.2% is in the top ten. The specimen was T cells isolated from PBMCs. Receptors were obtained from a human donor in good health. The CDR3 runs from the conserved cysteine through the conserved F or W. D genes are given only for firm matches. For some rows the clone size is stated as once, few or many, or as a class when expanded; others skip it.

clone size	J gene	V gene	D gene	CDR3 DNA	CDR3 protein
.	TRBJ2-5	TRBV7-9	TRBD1	TGTGCCAGCAGCTTTCAACTTGGACAGGGAGGGACCCAGTACTTC	CASSFQLGQGGTQYF
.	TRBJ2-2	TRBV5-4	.	TGTGCCAGCCCGGGACTTAACACCGGGGAGCTGTTTTTT	CASPGLNTGELFF
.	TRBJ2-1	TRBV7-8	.	TGTGCCAGCAGCTTATGGGTGGGAGCTGAGGGCTACAATGAGCAGTTCTTC	CASSLWVGAEGYNEQFF
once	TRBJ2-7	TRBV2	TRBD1	TGTGCCAGCAGTGTGGGGACAGGCCCCTACGAGCAGTACTTC	CASSVGTGPYEQYF
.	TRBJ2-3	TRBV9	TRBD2	TGTGCCAGCAGCGTCCGGGGGGGCCCAGATACGCAGTATTTT	CASSVRGGPDTQYF
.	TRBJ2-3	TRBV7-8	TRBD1	TGTGCCAGCAGGCTTAGAATGTGGGACAGGGCTTACGATACGCAGTATTTT	CASRLRMWDRAYDTQYF
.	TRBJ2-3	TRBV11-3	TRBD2	TGTGCCAGCAAAAAAGCGGGGGAACGCACAGATACGCAGTATTTT	CASKKAGERTDTQYF
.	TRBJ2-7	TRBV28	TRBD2	TGTGCCAGCACGACCGGGACTAGATCCTACGAGCAGTACTTC	CASTTGTRSYEQYF
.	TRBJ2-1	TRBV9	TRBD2	TGTGCCAGCAGCGTAGAGGGTAGCGGGGGGTACAATGAGCAGTTCTTC	CASSVEGSGGYNEQFF
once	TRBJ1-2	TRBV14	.	TGTGCCAGCAGCCAAGATATGGCCCCGTGGGGCTACACCTTC	CASSQDMAPWGYTF
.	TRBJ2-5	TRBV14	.	TGTGCCAGCAGCCATGCAGGGTCGGAGACCCAGTACTTC	CASSHAGSETQYF
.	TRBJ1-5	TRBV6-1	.	TGTGCCAGCAGCCGCGGGGGGCACCAGCCCCAGCATTTT	CASSRGGHQPQHF
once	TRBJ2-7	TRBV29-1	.	TGCAGCGTTAGCCAGGGGAGCTACGAGCAGTACTTC	CSVSQGSYEQYF
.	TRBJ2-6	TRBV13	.	TGTGCCAGCAGCTTAGGCCCGAGCTCTGGGGCCAACGTCCTGACTTTC	CASSLGPSSGANVLTF
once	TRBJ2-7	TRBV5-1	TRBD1	TGCGCCAGCAGCTTGGGACAGGGTTCTAGCTCCTACGAGCAGTACTTC	CASSLGQGSSSYEQYF
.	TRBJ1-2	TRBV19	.	TGTGCCAGTAGCCCCCCGGGACTCAACTATGGCTACACCTTC	CASSPPGLNYGYTF
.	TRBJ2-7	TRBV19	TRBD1	TGTGCCAGTAGCGACAGGGTTACCTACGAGCAGTACTTC	CASSDRVTYEQYF
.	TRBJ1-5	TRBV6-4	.	TGTGCCAGCAGTGAGTTGGAAGGGGTTGTTCCCCAGCATTTT	CASSELEGVVPQHF
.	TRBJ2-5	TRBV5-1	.	TGCGCCAGCAGCTCTGCCCTACCGGAAGAGACCCAGTACTTC	CASSSALPEETQYF
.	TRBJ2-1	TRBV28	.	TGTGCCAGCAGCCCCCGGACATTCTCCTACAATGAGCAGTTCTTC	CASSPRTFSYNEQFF
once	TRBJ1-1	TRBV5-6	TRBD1	TGTGCCAGCAGCACCGACAGGGACACTGAAGCTTTCTTT	CASSTDRDTEAFF
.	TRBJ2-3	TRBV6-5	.	TGTGCCAGCAGTCAAGCGGGCAATACGCAGTATTTT	CASSQAGNTQYF
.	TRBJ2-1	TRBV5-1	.	TGCGCCAGCAGCTTGGCCGAGGTTTTAGATTCCTACAATGAGCAGTTCTTC	CASSLAEVLDSYNEQFF
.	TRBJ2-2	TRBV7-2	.	TGTGCCAGCAGCTTAGTCAGGAACACCGGGGAGCTGTTTTTT	CASSLVRNTGELFF
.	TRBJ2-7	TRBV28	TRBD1	TGTGCCAGCAGTTGGGACAGCTCCTACGAGCAGTACTTC	CASSWDSSYEQYF
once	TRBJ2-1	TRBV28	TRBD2	TGTGCCAGCAACGTCCCAGGACTAGCGGGAGTGGGGTCCTACAATGAGCAGTTCTTC	CASNVPGLAGVGSYNEQFF
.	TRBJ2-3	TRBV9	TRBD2	TGTGCCAGCAGCGTCGGGACTAGGGAGATCACAGATACGCAGTATTTT	CASSVGTREITDTQYF
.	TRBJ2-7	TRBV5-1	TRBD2	TGCGCCAGCAGCTTGGAGGGGAGGGACTACGAGCAGTACTTC	CASSLEGRDYEQYF
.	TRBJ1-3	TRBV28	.	TGTGCCAGCAGTTTGGGCCAGCTCGGAAACACCATATATTTT	CASSLGQLGNTIYF
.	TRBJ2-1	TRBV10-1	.	TGCGCCAGCAGTGAGTCGGGGGCAGGAGAGTTCTTC	CASSESGAGEFF
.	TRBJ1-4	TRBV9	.	TGTGCCAGCGGAGGTCCTACACGCGGAGAAAAACTGTTTTTT	CASGGPTRGEKLFF
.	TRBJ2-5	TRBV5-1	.	TGCGCCAGCAGCTTGAGTGTCACACAAGAGACCCAGTACTTC	CASSLSVTQETQYF
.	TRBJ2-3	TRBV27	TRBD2	TGTGCCAGCAGTTTAAAGGGAGGGGCAACAGATACGCAGTATTTT	CASSLKGGATDTQYF
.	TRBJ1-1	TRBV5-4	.	TGTGCCAGCAGCTACGGACAGAACACTGAAGCTTTCTTT	CASSYGQNTEAFF
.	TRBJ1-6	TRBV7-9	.	TGTGCCAGCAGCCGGGTCCTCCAATCACCCCTCCACTTT	CASSRVLQSPLHF
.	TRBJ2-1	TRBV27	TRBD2	TGTGCCAGCAGTTTAGGCCTAGCGGGAGAGCCCTCTCGGTTCTTC	CASSLGLAGEPSRFF
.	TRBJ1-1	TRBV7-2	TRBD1	TGTGCCAGCAGCTTAGCCCTACCGGGACAGGGTACGGCTTTCTTT	CASSLALPGQGTAFF
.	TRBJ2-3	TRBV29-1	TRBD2	TGCAGCGTTGAAGGACTAGCGGGGGGCCGGGGAGATACGCAGTATTTT	CSVEGLAGGRGDTQYF